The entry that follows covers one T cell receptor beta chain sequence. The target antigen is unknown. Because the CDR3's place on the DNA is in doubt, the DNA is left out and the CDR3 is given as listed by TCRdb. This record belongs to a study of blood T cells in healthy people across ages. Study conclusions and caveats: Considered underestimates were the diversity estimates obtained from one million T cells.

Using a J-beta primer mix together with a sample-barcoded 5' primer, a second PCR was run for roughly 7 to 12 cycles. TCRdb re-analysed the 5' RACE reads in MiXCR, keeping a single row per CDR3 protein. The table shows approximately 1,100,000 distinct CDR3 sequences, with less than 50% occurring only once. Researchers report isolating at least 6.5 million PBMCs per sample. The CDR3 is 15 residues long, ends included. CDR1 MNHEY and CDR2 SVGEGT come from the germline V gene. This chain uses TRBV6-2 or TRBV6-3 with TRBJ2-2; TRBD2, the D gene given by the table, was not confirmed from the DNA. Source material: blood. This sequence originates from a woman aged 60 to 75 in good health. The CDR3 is CASSTSGGATGELFF.